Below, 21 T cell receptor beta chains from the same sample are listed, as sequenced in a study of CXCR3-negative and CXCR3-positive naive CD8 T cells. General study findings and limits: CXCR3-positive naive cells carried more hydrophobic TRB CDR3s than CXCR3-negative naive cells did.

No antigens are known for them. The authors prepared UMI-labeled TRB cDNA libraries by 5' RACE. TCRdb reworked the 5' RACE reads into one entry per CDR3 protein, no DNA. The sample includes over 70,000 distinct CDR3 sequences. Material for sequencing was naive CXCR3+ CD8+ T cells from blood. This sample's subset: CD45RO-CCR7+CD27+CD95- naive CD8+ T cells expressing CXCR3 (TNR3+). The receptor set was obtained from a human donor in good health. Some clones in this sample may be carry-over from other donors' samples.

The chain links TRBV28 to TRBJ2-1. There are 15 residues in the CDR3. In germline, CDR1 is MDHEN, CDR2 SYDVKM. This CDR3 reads CASTKSQEPYNEQFF.

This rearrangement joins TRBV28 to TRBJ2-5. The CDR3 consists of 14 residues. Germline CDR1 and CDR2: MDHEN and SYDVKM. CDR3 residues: CASSLSQLQETQYF.

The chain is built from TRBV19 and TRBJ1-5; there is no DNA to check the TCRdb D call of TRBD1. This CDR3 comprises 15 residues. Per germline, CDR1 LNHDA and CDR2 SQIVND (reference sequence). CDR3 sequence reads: CASSIVQGVREPQHF.

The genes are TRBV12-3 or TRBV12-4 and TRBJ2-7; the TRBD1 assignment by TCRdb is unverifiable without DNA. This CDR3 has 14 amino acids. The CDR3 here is CASSLGDSPYEQYF.

The CDR3 sequence is CASSFSPQGSYEQYF. The chain links TRBV5-1 to TRBJ2-7. The germline V gene has CDR1 SGHRS and CDR2 YFSETQ. The CDR3 spans 15 residues.

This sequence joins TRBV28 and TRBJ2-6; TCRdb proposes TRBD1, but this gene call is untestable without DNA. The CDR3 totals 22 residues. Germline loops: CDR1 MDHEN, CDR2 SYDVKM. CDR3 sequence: CASSSTSYSDRLPYSGANVLTF.

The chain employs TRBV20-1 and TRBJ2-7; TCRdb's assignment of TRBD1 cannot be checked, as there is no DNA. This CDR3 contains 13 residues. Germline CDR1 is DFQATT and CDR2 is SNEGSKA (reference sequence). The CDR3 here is CSAGTASSYEQYF.

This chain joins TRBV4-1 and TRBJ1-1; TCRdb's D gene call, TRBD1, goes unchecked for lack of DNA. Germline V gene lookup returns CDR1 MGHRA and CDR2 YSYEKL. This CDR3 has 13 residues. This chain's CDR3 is CASSQGDSSEAFF.

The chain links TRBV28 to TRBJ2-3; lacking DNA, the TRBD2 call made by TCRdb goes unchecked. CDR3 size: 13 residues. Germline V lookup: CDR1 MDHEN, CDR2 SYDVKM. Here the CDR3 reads CASSRLAGDTQYF.

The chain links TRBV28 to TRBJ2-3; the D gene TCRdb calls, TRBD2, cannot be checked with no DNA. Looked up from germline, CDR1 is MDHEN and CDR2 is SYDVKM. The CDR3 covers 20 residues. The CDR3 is CASSPSKLAGSQPSTDTQYF.

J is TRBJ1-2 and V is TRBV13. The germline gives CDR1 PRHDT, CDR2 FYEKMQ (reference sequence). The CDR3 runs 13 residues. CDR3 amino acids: CASGGRANYGYTF.

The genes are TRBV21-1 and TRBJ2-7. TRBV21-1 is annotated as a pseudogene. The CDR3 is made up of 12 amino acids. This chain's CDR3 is CASSWVVGEQYF.

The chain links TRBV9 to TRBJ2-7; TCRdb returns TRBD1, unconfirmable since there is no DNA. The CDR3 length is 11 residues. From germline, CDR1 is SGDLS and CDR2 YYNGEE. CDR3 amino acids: CASSDRDRVYF.

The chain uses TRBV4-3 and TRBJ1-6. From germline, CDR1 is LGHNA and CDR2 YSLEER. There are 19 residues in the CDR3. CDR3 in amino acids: CASSQESLVGSSYNSPLHF.

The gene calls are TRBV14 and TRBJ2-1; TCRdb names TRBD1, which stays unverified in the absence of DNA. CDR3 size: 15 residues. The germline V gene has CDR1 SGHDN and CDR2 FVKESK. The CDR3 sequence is CASSRRGRGINEQFF. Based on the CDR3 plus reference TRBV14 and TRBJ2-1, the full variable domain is EAGVTQFPSHSVIEKGQTVTLRCDPISGHDNLYWYRRVMGKEIKFLLHFVKESKQDESGMPNNRFLAERTGGTYSTLKVQPAELEDSGVYFCASSRRGRGINEQFFGPGTRLTVL.

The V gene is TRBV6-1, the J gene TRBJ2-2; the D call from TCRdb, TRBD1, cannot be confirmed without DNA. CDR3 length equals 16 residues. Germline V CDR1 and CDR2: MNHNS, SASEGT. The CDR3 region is CASSDHVGGNTGELFF.

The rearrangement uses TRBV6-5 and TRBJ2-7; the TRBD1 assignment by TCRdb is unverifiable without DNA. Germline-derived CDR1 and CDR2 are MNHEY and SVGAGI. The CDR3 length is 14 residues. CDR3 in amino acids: CASSRFPGYNEQYF.

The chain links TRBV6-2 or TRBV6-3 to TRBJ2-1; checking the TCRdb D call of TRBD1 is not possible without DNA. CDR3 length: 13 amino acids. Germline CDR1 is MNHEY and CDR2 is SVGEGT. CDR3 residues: CASTDPGDNEQFF.

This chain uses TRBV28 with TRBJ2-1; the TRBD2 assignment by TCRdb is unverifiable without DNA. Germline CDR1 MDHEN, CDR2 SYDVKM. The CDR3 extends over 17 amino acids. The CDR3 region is CASSPPPRLGSYNEQFF. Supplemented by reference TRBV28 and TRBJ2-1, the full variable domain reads DVKVTQSSRYLVKRTGEKVFLECVQDMDHENMFWYRQDPGLGLRLIYFSYDVKMKEKGDIPEGYSVSREKKERFSLILESASTNQTSMYLCASSPPPRLGSYNEQFFGPGTRLTVL.

The CDR3 spells CASSLARRVDTEAFF. The chain uses TRBV5-1 and TRBJ1-1. Germline CDR1 SGHRS, CDR2 YFSETQ. The CDR3 contains 15 residues. The full variable domain, completed using reference TRBV5-1 and TRBJ1-1, is KAGVTQTPRYLIKTRGQQVTLSCSPISGHRSVSWYQQTPGQGLQFLFEYFSETQRNKGNFPGRFSGRQFSNSRSEMNVSTLELGDSALYLCASSLARRVDTEAFFGQGTRLTVV.

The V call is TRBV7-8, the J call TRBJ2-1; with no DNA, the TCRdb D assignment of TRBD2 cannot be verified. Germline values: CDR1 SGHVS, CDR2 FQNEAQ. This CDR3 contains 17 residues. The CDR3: CASSLGASQSSYNEQFF.